This TCR beta chain was obtained from a study of beta chain features in type 1 diabetes. Study-level findings and limits: Insertion counts at VDJ junctions were lower in type 1 diabetes patients, who also showed more deletions there. Significant though moderate, a shortening of TCRB CDR3s appeared in all four CD4+ subsets of Type 1 diabetes patients. A potential influence of HLA type upon TCRB rearrangement remained unresolved herein.

Without exception, sorted populations had purity beyond 98%. The CDR3 is 14 amino acids. From germline, CDR1 is MNHEY and CDR2 SVGAGI. The V and J ends lost 5 bases and 5 bases respectively, with 13 bases between them. With regard to this clone: Its target is not known.

The entirety of the isolated RNA underwent reverse transcription, so expressed TCRB transcripts were sequenced. This table comes from immunoSEQ multiplex PCR, and its TCRdb copy is limited to in-frame clones, with some not included. The sample has 400,000 to 450,000 clones; around 14% are singletons. The chain employs TRBV6-5 and TRBJ1-5; maybe TRBD1 (6 bases). This TCR came from a man aged 30 to 45 in good health. The source material was naive CD4+ T cells from blood. The CDR3 DNA is TGTGCCAGCAGTACGAGGGACAAACATCAGCCCCAGCATTTT. Residues: CASSTRDKHQPQHF.